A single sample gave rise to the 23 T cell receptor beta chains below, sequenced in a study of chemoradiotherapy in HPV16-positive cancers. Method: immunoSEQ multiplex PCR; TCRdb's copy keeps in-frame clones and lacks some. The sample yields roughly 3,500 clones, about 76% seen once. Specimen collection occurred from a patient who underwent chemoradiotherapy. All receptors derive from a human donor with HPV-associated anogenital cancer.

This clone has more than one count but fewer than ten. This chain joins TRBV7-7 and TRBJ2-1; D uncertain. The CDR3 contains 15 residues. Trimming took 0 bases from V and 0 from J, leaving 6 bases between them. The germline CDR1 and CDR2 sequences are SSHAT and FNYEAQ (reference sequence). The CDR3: CASSLAELSYNEQFF. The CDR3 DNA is TGTGCCAGCAGCTTAGCGGAGCTCTCCTACAATGAGCAGTTCTTC.

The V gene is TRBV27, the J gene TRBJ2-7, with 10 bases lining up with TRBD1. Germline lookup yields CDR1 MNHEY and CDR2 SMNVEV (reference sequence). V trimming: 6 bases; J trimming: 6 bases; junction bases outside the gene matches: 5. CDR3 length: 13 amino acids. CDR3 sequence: CASSDRGLGEQYF. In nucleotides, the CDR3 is TGTGCCAGCAGCGACAGGGGGCTGGGCGAGCAGTACTTC.

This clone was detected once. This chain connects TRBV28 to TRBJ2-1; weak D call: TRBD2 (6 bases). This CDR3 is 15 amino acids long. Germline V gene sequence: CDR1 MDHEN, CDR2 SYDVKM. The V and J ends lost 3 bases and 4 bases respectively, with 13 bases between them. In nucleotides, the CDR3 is TGTGCCAGCAGTTTTTCGTGGGAGGCGTACAATGAGCAGTTCTTC. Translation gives CASSFSWEAYNEQFF. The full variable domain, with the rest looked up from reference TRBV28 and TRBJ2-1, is DVKVTQSSRYLVKRTGEKVFLECVQDMDHENMFWYRQDPGLGLRLIYFSYDVKMKEKGDIPEGYSVSREKKERFSLILESASTNQTSMYLCASSFSWEAYNEQFFGPGTRLTVL.

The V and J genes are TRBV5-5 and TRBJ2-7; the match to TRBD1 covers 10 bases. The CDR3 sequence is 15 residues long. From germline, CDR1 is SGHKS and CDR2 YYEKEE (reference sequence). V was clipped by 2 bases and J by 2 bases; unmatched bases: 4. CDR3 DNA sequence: TGTGCCAGCAGCTTTTTTGGGACAGGGGCCTACGAGCAGTACTTC. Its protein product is CASSFFGTGAYEQYF.

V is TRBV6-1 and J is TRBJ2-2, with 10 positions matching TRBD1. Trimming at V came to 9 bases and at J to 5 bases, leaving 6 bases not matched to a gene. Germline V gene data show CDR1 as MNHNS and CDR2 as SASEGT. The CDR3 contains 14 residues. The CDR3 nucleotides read TGTGCCAGGGGCGGGACAGGGGATACCGGGGAGCTGTTTTTT. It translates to CARGGTGDTGELFF.

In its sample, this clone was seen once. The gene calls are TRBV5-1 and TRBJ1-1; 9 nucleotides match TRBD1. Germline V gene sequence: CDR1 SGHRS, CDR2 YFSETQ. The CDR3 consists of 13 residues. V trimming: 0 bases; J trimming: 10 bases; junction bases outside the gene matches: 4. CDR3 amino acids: CASSLGDRAGAFF. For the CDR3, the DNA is TGCGCCAGCAGCTTGGGGGACAGGGCGGGAGCTTTCTTT.

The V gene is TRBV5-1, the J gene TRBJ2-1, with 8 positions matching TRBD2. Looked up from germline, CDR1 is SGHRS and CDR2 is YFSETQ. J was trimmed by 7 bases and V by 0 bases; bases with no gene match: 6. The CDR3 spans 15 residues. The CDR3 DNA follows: TGCGCCAGCAGCTTGGGACTAGCGATACCGAATGAGCAGTTCTTC. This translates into CASSLGLAIPNEQFF.

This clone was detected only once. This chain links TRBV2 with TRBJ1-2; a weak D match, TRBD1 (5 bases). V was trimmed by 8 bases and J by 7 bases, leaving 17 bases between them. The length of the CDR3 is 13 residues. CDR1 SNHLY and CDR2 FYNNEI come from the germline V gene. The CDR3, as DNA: TGTGCCAGCCAGGTGGGGGGTTTGACTGGCTACACCTTC. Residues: CASQVGGLTGYTF.

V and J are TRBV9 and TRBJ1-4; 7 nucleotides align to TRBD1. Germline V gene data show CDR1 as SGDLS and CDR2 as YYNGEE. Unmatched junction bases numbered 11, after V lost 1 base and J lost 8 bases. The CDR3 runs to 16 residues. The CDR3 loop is CASSVNTGERGEKLFF. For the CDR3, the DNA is TGTGCCAGCAGCGTAAACACAGGGGAACGGGGCGAAAAACTGTTTTTT.

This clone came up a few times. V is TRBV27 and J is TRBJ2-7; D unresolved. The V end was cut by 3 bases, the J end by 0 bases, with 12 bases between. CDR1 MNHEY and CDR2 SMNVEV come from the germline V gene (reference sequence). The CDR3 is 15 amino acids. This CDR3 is CASSLGPDPSYEQYF. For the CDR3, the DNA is TGTGCCAGCAGTTTGGGCCCAGACCCCTCCTACGAGCAGTACTTC.

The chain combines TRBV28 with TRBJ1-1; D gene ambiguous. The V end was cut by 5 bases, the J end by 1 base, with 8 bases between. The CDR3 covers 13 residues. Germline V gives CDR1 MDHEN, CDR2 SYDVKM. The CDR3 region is CASSLRGNTEAFF. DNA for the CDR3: TGTGCCAGCAGTCTCCGTGGGAACACTGAAGCTTTCTTT.

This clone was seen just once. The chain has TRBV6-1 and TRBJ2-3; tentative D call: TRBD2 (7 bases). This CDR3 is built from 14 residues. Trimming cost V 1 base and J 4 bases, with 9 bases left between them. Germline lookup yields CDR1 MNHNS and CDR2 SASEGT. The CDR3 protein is CASSEGGGADTQYF. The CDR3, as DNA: TGTGCCAGCAGTGAAGGGGGGGGCGCAGATACGCAGTATTTT.

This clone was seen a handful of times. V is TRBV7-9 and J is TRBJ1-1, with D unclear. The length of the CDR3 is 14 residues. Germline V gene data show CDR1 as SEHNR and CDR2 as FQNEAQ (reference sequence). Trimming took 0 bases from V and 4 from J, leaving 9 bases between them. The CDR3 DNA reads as TGTGCCAGCAGCTTAGCAGGTGGAAGCACTGAAGCTTTCTTT. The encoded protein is CASSLAGGSTEAFF. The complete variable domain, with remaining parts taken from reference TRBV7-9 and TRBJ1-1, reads DTGVSQNPRHKITKRGQNVTFRCDPISEHNRLYWYRQTLGQGPEFLTYFQNEAQLEKSRLLSDRFSAERPKGSFSTLEIQRTEQGDSAMYLCASSLAGGSTEAFFGQGTRLTVV.

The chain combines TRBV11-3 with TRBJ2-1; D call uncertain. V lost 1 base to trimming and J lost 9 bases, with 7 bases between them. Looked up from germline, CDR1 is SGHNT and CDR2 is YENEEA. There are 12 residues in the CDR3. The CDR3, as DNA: TGTGCCAGCAGCTTAGGTCTCGGTGAGCAGTTCTTC. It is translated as CASSLGLGEQFF. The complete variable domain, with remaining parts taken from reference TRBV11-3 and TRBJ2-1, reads EAGVVQSPRYKIIEKKQPVAFWCNPISGHNTLYWYLQNLGQGPELLIRYENEEAVDDSQLPKDRFSAERLKGVDSTLKIQPAELGDSAVYLCASSLGLGEQFFGPGTRLTVL.

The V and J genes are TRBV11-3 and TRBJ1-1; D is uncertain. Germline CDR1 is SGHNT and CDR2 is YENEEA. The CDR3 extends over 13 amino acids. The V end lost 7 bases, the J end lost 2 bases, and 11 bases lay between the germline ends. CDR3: CASKGRGNTEAFF. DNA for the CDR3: TGTGCCAGCAAAGGTCGGGGAAACACTGAAGCTTTCTTT. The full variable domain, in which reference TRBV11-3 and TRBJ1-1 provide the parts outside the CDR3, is EAGVVQSPRYKIIEKKQPVAFWCNPISGHNTLYWYLQNLGQGPELLIRYENEEAVDDSQLPKDRFSAERLKGVDSTLKIQPAELGDSAVYLCASKGRGNTEAFFGQGTRLTVV.

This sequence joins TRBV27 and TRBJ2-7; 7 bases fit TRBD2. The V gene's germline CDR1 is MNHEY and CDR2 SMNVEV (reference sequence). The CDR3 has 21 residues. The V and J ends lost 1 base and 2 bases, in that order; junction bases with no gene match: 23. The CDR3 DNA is TGTGCCAGCAGTTTATTTGTCCCCGATAAGCACCAGGCCCGGGGGGCCTACGAGCAGTACTTC. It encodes CASSLFVPDKHQARGAYEQYF.

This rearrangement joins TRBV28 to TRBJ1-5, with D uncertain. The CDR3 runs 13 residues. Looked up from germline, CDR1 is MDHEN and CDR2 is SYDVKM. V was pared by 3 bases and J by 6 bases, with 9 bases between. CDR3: CASSFGVGQPQHF. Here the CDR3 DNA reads TGTGCCAGCAGTTTCGGGGTGGGTCAGCCCCAGCATTTT.

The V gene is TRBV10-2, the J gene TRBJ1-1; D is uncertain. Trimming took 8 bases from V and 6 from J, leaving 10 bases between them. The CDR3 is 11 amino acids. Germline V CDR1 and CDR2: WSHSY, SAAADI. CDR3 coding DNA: TGCGCCAGCCGGCTGGCAGCTGAAGCTTTCTTT. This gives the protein CASRLAAEAFF.

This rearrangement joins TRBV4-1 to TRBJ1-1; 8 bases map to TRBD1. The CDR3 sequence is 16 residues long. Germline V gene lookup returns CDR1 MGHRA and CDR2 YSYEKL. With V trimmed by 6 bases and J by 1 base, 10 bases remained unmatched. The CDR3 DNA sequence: TGCGCCAGCAGACCGCAGGGGGCGCGTAGGAACACTGAAGCTTTCTTT. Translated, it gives CASRPQGARRNTEAFF.

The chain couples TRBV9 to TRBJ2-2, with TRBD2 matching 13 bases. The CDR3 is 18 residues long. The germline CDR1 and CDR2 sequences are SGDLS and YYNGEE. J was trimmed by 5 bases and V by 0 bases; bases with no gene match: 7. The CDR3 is CASSVGGLAGVGTGELFF. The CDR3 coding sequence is TGTGCCAGCAGCGTAGGCGGACTAGCGGGAGTCGGTACCGGGGAGCTGTTTTTT.

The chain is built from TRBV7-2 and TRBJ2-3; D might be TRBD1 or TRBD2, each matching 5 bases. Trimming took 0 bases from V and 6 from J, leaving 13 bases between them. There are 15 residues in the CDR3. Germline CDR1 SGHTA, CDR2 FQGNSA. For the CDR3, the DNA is TGTGCCAGCAGCTTAGCGCGGCGAGGGGCGGATACGCAGTATTTT. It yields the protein CASSLARRGADTQYF. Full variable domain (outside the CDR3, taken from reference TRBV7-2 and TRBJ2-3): GAGVSQSPSNKVTEKGKDVELRCDPISGHTALYWYRQSLGQGLEFLIYFQGNSAPDKSGLPSDRFSAERTGGSVSTLTIQRTQQEDSAVYLCASSLARRGADTQYFGPGTRLTVL.

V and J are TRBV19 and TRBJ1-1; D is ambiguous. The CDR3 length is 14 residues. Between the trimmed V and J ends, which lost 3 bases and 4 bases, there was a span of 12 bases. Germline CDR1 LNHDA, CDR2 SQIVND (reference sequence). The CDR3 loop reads CASSIVPVGTEAFF. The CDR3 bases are TGTGCCAGTAGTATTGTCCCGGTCGGCACTGAAGCTTTCTTT.

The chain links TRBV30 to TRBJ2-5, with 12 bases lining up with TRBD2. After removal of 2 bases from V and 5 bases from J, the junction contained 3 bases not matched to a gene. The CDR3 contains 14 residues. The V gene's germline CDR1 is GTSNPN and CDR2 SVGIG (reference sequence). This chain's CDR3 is CAWSTSGGWETQYF. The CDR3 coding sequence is TGTGCCTGGAGTACTAGCGGGGGGTGGGAGACCCAGTACTTC.